The 21 T cell receptor beta chains presented below share a single source sample, sequenced in a study of shared clonotypes between healthy human individuals. The table came from immunoSEQ multiplex PCR; TCRdb's copy has only in-frame clones and leaves some out. This table has 2 million to 3 million clones, 80% to 95% appearing once. Sequencing used naive CD4+ T cells from PBMCs. Subset given: CD45RA+ positively selected. Receptor source: a man between 18 and 29 years old in good health. Some clones in this sample may be carry-over from other donors' samples.

The sample holds one count of this clone. The chain couples TRBV19 to TRBJ2-5; 10 bases are shared with TRBD2. The CDR3 has 17 amino acids. V shed 5 bases, J shed 2 bases, and the junction held 11 bases outside the gene matches. The germline CDR1 and CDR2 sequences are LNHDA and SQIVND (reference sequence). DNA for the CDR3: TGTGCCAGTAGTCCCTTGTGGGTAGCGGGAGGACAAGAGACCCAGTACTTC. Protein sequence: CASSPLWVAGGQETQYF.

In its sample, this clone was seen once. The rearrangement links TRBV18 to TRBJ1-1; tentative D call: TRBD1 (5 bases). This CDR3 is 17 amino acids long. Trimming took 0 bases from V and 5 from J, leaving 19 bases between them. Germline lookup yields CDR1 KGHSH and CDR2 LQKENI. The CDR3 DNA is TGTGCCAGCTCACCACCGGGGATGGGGCGGGGTATGACTGAAGCTTTCTTT. Translation: CASSPPGMGRGMTEAFF.

The J gene is TRBJ1-1, the V gene TRBV18, with D tentatively TRBD1 (5 bases). The CDR3 loop spans 14 amino acids. Germline CDR1 reads KGHSH; CDR2 reads LQKENI. V was clipped by 3 bases and J by 3 bases, with 11 bases between them. The CDR3 DNA reads as TGTGCCAGCTCACCGACAGAAAAGGACACTGAAGCTTTCTTT. Amino acids: CASSPTEKDTEAFF.

This clone appeared once. The gene calls are TRBV4-2 and TRBJ2-6, with TRBD1 matching 9 bases. Germline V gives CDR1 LGHNA, CDR2 YNFKEQ. The V segment lost 4 bases and the J segment 2 bases; nucleotides outside the gene matches: 6. The CDR3 runs 17 residues. DNA of the CDR3: TGTGCCAGCAGCCCTACCCGGGACAGGGCTGGGGCCAACGTCCTGACTTTC. Its translation: CASSPTRDRAGANVLTF.

This clone showed up just once. Other DNA sequences in this sample translate to the same CDR3. The V gene is TRBV7-9, the J gene TRBJ2-5; 10 bases align to TRBD1. Germline V CDR1 and CDR2: SEHNR, FQNEAQ (reference sequence). The length of the CDR3 is 16 residues. The V and J ends lost 5 bases and 5 bases, in that order; junction bases with no gene match: 11. This CDR3 reads CASSLAGTGERETQYF. Here the CDR3 DNA reads TGTGCCAGCAGCCTCGCCGGGACAGGGGAGAGGGAGACCCAGTACTTC.

This clone turned up a few times. This chain links TRBV27 with TRBJ1-1; 7 bases line up with TRBD1. Germline V CDR1 and CDR2: MNHEY, SMNVEV (reference sequence). This CDR3 spans 14 amino acids. Losses at the gene ends were 3 bases for V and 12 bases for J; bases not matched to a gene: 13. CDR3 in DNA: TGTGCCAGCAGTTTGGGGGCCGGGACAGAAAGACCTTTCTTT. Its translation: CASSLGAGTERPFF.

V and J are TRBV7-9 and TRBJ2-1; TRBD2 aligns across 13 bases. After removal of 6 bases from V and 8 bases from J, the junction contained 7 bases not matched to a gene. The CDR3 consists of 15 residues. CDR1 is SEHNR, CDR2 FQNEAQ, per germline (reference sequence). CDR3 DNA: TGTGCCAGCAGTAGACTAGCGGGAGGCCTGGATGAGCAGTTCTTC. Translating it yields CASSRLAGGLDEQFF.

The rearrangement joins TRBV2 to TRBJ1-4, with D hard to call. The CDR3 extends over 14 amino acids. The germline V gene encodes CDR1 SNHLY and CDR2 FYNNEI. The ends were cut back, 1 base at V and 5 bases at J, with 8 bases in the middle. CDR3 bases: TGTGCCAGCAGTGAAGGGACTGCAAATGAAAAACTGTTTTTT. This translates into CASSEGTANEKLFF. Filled out from reference TRBV2 and TRBJ1-4, the complete variable domain reads EPEVTQTPSHQVTQMGQEVILRCVPISNHLYFYWYRQILGQKVEFLVSFYNNEISEKSEIFDDQFSVERPDGSNFTLKIRSTKLEDSAMYFCASSEGTANEKLFFGSGTQLSVL.

This chain uses TRBV20-1 with TRBJ2-4, with D perhaps matching TRBD2 (5 bases). The V end lost 3 bases, the J end lost 9 bases, and 6 bases lay between the germline ends. The CDR3 spans 10 residues. Germline CDR1 DFQATT, CDR2 SNEGSKA (reference sequence). The CDR3 bases are TGCAGTGCTAGGAGCGGCATTCAGTACTTC. Translated, it gives CSARSGIQYF.

The chain combines TRBV9 with TRBJ2-5; D possibly corresponds to TRBD2 (7 bases). Per the germline V gene, CDR1 is SGDLS and CDR2 is YYNGEE. The CDR3 has 14 residues. The germline V and J ends were trimmed by 6 bases and 5 bases, with 17 bases remaining between them. The CDR3 is CASTPGGAWETQYF. The CDR3 nucleotides read TGTGCCAGCACCCCTGGGGGGGCTTGGGAGACCCAGTACTTC.

As to this clone: The sample contains more than one DNA sequence encoding this CDR3. This sequence joins TRBV7-9 and TRBJ2-1; the D is unclear. CDR1 SEHNR and CDR2 FQNEAQ come from the germline V gene (reference sequence). V shed 5 bases and J shed 3 bases, with 5 bases lying between them. The length of the CDR3 is 12 residues. Here the CDR3 DNA reads TGTGCCAGCAGCCCAGACTACAATGAGCAGTTCTTC. It translates to CASSPDYNEQFF.

This rearrangement joins TRBV7-9 to TRBJ2-7; D may be TRBD1 (6 bases). Germline V gene sequence: CDR1 SEHNR, CDR2 FQNEAQ (reference sequence). The CDR3 runs 15 residues. V was cut by 0 bases and J by 5 bases, with 14 bases left in between. The CDR3 DNA follows: TGTGCCAGCAGCTTAGCCCGACCGGGACAACACGAGCAGTACTTC. Translation: CASSLARPGQHEQYF.

For this clone: The junction departs from germline at one end; a sequencing error may be responsible. The chain uses TRBV6-1 and TRBJ2-7; D is perhaps TRBD1 (5 bases). Germline CDR1 MNHNS, CDR2 SASEGT. CDR3 size: 17 residues. The CDR3 protein is CASREGPGSPHVYEQYF. Here the CDR3 DNA reads TGTGCCAGCAGGGAAGGTCCAGGGTCCCCCCACGTCTACGAGCAGTACTTC.

The chain carries TRBV6-5 and TRBJ2-7; D ambiguous. V was clipped by 0 bases and J by 9 bases, with 9 bases between them. The CDR3 runs to 12 residues. Looked up from germline, CDR1 is MNHEY and CDR2 is SVGAGI. CDR3: CASSYSSGRQYF. The CDR3 DNA sequence: TGTGCCAGCAGTTACTCTTCGGGCCGGCAGTACTTC.

This chain connects TRBV28 to TRBJ2-7, with 8 bases fitting TRBD1. The V segment lost 9 bases and the J segment 6 bases; nucleotides outside the gene matches: 13. The CDR3 loop spans 14 amino acids. In germline, CDR1 is MDHEN, CDR2 SYDVKM. The chain's CDR3 is CASSPGQVYFEQYF. The CDR3 DNA follows: TGTGCCAGTTCTCCGGGACAGGTCTATTTCGAGCAGTACTTC.

The chain employs TRBV5-1 and TRBJ1-1; D perhaps matches TRBD1 (5 bases). V dropped 0 bases and J dropped 7 bases, with 13 bases sitting between them. Germline CDR1 SGHRS, CDR2 YFSETQ. The CDR3 sequence is 14 residues long. The chain's CDR3 is CASSLGFGTDEAFF. The CDR3 DNA reads as TGCGCCAGCAGCTTGGGATTCGGGACCGATGAAGCTTTCTTT. Looking up the rest from reference TRBV5-1 and TRBJ1-1 gives the full variable domain: KAGVTQTPRYLIKTRGQQVTLSCSPISGHRSVSWYQQTPGQGLQFLFEYFSETQRNKGNFPGRFSGRQFSNSRSEMNVSTLELGDSALYLCASSLGFGTDEAFFGQGTRLTVV.

This clone was observed once. The chain uses TRBV28 and TRBJ1-5; 10 bases map to TRBD1. The germline V gene has CDR1 MDHEN and CDR2 SYDVKM. V shed 8 bases, J shed 5 bases, and the junction held 6 bases outside the gene matches. The CDR3 runs 14 residues. The CDR3 sequence: CASQTGQGDQPQHF. The CDR3 DNA reads as TGTGCCAGCCAGACTGGACAGGGGGATCAGCCCCAGCATTTT.

V usage is TRBV14 and J usage is TRBJ2-1; D gene unclear. The CDR3 totals 15 residues. V gave up 0 bases and J gave up 3 bases, with 9 bases separating them. In germline, CDR1 is SGHDN, CDR2 FVKESK. DNA for the CDR3: TGTGCCAGCAGCCAAGATTGGACGGGCTACAATGAGCAGTTCTTC. This gives the protein CASSQDWTGYNEQFF.

This chain links TRBV12-5 with TRBJ1-1; no firm D call. The germline V gene has CDR1 LGHNT and CDR2 FRNRAP. V was trimmed by 7 bases and J by 11 bases, leaving 23 bases between them. This CDR3 is 14 amino acids long. CDR3 residues: CASAPPGVGDLAFF. CDR3 DNA: TGTGCTAGTGCCCCTCCCGGGGTGGGTGATTTGGCTTTCTTT.

This chain uses TRBV28 with TRBJ1-2, with 7 bases matching TRBD1. The CDR3 has 15 residues. The V and J ends lost 6 bases and 3 bases, in that order; junction bases with no gene match: 10. Looked up from germline, CDR1 is MDHEN and CDR2 is SYDVKM. The CDR3 sequence is CASSQAGGPYYGYTF. The DNA of the CDR3 is TGTGCCAGCAGCCAAGCAGGGGGACCATACTATGGCTACACCTTC.

The chain links TRBV28 to TRBJ2-7; D is ambiguous. Per germline, CDR1 MDHEN and CDR2 SYDVKM. This CDR3 spans 15 amino acids. V was pared by 8 bases and J by 0 bases, with 17 bases between. The chain's CDR3 is CASHSAGTASYEQYF. The CDR3, as DNA: TGTGCCAGCCACTCCGCCGGCACAGCCTCCTACGAGCAGTACTTC.